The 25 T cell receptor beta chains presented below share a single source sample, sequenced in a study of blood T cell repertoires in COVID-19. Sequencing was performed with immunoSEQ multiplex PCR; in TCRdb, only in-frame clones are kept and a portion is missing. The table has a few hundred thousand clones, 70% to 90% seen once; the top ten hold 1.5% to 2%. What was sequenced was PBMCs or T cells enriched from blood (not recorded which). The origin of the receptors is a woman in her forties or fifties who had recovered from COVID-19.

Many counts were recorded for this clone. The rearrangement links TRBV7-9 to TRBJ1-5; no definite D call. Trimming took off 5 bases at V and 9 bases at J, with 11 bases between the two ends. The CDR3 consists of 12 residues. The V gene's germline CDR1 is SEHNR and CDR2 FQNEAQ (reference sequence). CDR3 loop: CASSRGEGPQHF. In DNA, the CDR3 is TGTGCCAGCAGCCGGGGAGAGGGGCCCCAGCATTTT.

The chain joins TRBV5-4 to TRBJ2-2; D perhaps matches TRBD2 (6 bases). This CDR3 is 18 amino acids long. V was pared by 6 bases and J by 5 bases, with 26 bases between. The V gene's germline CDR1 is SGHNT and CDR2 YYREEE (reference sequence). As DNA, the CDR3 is TGTGCCAGCATCTCCTGGGCGGGACGGGCGGATGATACCGGGGAGCTGTTTTTT. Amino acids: CASISWAGRADDTGELFF.

The CDR3, as DNA: TGTGCCAGCAGCTTATCCGAAACTAGTTTCAATGAGCAGTTCTTC. Protein: CASSLSETSFNEQFF. V and J are TRBV7-2 and TRBJ2-1; tentative D call: TRBD2 (5 bases). This CDR3 contains 15 residues. V gave up 2 bases and J gave up 6 bases, with 14 bases separating them. Germline values: CDR1 SGHTA, CDR2 FQGNSA. The full variable domain, completed using reference TRBV7-2 and TRBJ2-1, is GAGVSQSPSNKVTEKGKDVELRCDPISGHTALYWYRQSLGQGLEFLIYFQGNSAPDKSGLPSDRFSAERTGGSVSTLTIQRTQQEDSAVYLCASSLSETSFNEQFFGPGTRLTVL.

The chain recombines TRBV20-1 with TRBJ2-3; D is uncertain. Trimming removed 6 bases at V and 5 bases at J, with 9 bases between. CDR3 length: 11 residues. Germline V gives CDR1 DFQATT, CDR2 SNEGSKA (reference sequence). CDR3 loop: CSAPSVDTQYF. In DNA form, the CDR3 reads TGCAGTGCCCCCAGCGTAGATACGCAGTATTTT.

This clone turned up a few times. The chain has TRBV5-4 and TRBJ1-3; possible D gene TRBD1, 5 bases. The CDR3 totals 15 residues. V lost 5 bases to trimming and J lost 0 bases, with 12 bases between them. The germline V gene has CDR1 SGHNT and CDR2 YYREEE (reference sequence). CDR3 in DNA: TGTGCCAGCAGACTACAGGATAACTCTGGAAACACCATATATTTT. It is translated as CASRLQDNSGNTIYF.

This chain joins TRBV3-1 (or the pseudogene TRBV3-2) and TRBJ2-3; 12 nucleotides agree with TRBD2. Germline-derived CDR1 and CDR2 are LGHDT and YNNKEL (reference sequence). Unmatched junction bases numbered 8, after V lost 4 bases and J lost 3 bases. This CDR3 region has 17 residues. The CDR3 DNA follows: TGTGCCAGCAGCCCCTATCTAGCGGGAGGGGGGACAGATACGCAGTATTTT. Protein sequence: CASSPYLAGGGTDTQYF.

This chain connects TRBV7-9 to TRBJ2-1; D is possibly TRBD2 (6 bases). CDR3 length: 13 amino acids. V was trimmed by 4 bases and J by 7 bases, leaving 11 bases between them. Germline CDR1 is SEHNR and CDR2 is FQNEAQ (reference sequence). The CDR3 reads CASSSGLSNEQFF. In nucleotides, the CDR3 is TGTGCCAGCAGCTCCGGACTATCGAATGAGCAGTTCTTC.

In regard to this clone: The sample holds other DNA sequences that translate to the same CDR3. As DNA, the CDR3 is TGCGCCAGCAGCTTCGGGACAGGGTCTGGAAACACCATATATTTT. It is translated as CASSFGTGSGNTIYF. The V and J genes are TRBV5-1 and TRBJ1-3; 9 bases agree with TRBD1. CDR1 and CDR2 (germline): SGHRS, YFSETQ. The CDR3 spans 15 residues. V lost 2 bases to trimming and J lost 1 base; unmatched junction nucleotides: 1.

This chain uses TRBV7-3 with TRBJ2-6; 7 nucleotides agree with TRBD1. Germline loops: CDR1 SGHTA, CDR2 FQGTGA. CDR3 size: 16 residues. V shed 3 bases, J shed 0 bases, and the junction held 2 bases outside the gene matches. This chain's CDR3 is CASSFGTDSGANVLTF. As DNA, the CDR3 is TGTGCCAGCAGCTTCGGGACAGACTCTGGGGCCAACGTCCTGACTTTC. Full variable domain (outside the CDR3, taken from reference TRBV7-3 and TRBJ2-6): GAGVSQTPSNKVTEKGKYVELRCDPISGHTALYWYRQSLGQGPEFLIYFQGTGAADDSGLPNDRFFAVRPEGSVSTLKIQRTERGDSAVYLCASSFGTDSGANVLTFGAGSRLTVL.

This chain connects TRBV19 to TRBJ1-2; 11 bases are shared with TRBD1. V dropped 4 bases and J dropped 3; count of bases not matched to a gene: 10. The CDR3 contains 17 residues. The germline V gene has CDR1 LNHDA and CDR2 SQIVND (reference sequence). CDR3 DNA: TGTGCCAGTAGTAAGGGACAGGGGGAAGCAATTTACTATGGCTACACCTTC. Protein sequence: CASSKGQGEAIYYGYTF.

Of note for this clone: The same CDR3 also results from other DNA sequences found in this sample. The CDR3 DNA sequence: TGTGCCAGCTCACCACCGGCCTCCTACGAGCAGTACTTC. Its protein is CASSPPASYEQYF. The chain has TRBV18 and TRBJ2-7; D unclear. Per the germline V gene, CDR1 is KGHSH and CDR2 is LQKENI. V was clipped by 0 bases and J by 0 bases, with 3 bases between them. This CDR3 spans 13 amino acids.

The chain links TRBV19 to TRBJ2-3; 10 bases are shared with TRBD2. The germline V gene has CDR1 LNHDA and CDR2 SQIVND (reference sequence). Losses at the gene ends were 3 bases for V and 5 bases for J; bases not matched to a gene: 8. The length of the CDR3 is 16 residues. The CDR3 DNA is TGTGCCAGTAGTATGGTGTCTAGCGGGAGCGTAGATACGCAGTATTTT. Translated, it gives CASSMVSSGSVDTQYF.

CDR3 protein: CASSGGRAGAPQYF. CDR3 nucleotides: TGTGCCAGTAGTGGGGGACGGGCGGGAGCACCGCAGTATTTT. The chain employs TRBV19 and TRBJ2-3, with 7 positions matching TRBD2. This CDR3 is built from 14 residues. The germline gives CDR1 LNHDA, CDR2 SQIVND (reference sequence). V shed 5 bases, J shed 10 bases, and the junction held 12 bases outside the gene matches.

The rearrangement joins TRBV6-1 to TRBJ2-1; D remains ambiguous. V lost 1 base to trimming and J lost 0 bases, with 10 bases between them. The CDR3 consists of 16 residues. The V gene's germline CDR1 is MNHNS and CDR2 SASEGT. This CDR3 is CASSEGYWSSYNEQFF. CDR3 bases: TGTGCCAGCAGTGAAGGTTACTGGAGCTCCTACAATGAGCAGTTCTTC.

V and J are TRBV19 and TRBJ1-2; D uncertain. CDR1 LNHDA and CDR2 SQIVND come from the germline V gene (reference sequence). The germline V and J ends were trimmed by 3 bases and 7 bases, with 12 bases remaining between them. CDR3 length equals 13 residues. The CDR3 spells CASSIGESGGYTF. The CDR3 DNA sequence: TGTGCCAGTAGTATTGGAGAGTCCGGTGGCTACACCTTC.

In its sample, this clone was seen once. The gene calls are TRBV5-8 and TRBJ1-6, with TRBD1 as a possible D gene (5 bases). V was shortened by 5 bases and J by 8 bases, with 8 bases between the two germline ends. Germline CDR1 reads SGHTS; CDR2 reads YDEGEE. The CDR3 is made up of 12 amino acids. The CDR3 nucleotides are TGTGCCAGCAGACGGGGGTATTCACCCCTCCACTTT. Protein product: CASRRGYSPLHF.

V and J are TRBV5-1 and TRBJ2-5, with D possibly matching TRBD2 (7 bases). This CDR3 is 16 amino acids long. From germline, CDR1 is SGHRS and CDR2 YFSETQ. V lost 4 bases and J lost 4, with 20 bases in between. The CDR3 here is CASSRGGAGAGETQYF. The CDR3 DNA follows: TGCGCCAGCAGCAGGGGAGGGGCAGGGGCCGGAGAGACCCAGTACTTC.

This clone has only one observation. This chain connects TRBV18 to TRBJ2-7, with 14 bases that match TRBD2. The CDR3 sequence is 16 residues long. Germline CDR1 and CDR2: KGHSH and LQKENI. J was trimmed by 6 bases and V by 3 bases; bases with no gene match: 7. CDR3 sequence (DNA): TGTGCCAGCTCACCTCCCGGGACTAGCGGGAGAGGCGAGCAGTACTTC. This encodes CASSPPGTSGRGEQYF.

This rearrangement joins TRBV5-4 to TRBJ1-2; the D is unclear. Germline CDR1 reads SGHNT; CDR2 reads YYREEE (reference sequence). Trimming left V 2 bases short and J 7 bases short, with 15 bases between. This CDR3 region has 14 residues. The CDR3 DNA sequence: TGTGCCAGCAGCTTTTACCGACTCGGGTCTGGCTACACCTTC. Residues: CASSFYRLGSGYTF.

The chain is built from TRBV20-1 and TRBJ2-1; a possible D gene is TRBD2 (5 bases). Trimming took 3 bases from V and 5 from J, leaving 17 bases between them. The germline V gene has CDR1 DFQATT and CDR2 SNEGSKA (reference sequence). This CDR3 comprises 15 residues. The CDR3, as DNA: TGCAGTGCTAGTGCGGCGCTAGCCCTAGACAATGAGCAGTTCTTC. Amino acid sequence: CSASAALALDNEQFF.

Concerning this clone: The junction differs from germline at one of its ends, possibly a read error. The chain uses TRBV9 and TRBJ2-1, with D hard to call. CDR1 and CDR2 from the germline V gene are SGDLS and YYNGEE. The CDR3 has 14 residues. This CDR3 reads CASTQGPSEDEQFF. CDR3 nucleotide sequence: TGTGCGAGCACCCAAGGTCCCTCCGAGGATGAGCAGTTCTTC.

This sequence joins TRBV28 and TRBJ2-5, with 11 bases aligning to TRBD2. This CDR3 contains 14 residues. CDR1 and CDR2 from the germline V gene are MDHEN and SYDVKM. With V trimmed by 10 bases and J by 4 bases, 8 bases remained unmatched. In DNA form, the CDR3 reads TGTGCCACCGGACGACTAGCGGGACCAGAGACCCAGTACTTC. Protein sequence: CATGRLAGPETQYF.

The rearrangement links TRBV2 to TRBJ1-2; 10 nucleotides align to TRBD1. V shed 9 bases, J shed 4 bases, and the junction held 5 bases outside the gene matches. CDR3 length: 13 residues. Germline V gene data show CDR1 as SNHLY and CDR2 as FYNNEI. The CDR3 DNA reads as TGTGCCAGGCAGGGACAGGGGATCTATGGCTACACCTTC. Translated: CARQGQGIYGYTF.

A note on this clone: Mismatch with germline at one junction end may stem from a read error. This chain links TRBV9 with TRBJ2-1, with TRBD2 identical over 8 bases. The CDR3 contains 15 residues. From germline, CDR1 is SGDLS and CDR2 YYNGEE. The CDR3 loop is CASSAGGEQYSEQFF. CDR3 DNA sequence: TGTGCCAGCAGCGCGGGGGGGGAGCAGTACAGTGAGCAGTTCTTC.

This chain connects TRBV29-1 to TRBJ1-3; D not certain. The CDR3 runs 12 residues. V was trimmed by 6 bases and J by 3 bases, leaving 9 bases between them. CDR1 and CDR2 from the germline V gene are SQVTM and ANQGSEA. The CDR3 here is CSVEGIGNTIYF. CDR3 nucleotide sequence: TGCAGCGTCGAGGGAATTGGAAACACCATATATTTT. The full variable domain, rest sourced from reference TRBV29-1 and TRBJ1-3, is SAVISQKPSRDICQRGTSLTIQCQVDSQVTMMFWYRQQPGQSLTLIATANQGSEATYESGFVIDKFPISRPNLTFSTLTVSNMSPEDSSIYLCSVEGIGNTIYFGEGSWLTVV.